This T cell receptor (beta chain) came from a study of blood T cell repertoires in COVID-19. Looking at the study overall: Italy, Spain and the United States were the sources of the convalescent and acute COVID-19 samples.

Assay used: immunoSEQ multiplex PCR; TCRdb lists only in-frame clones, some missing. Among about 160,000 clones, approximately 85% were seen once, and the ten largest hold more than 7.5%. Trimming shortened V by 8 bases and J by 4 bases, and 8 bases separated the two germline ends. There are 11 residues in the CDR3. CDR1 MDHEN and CDR2 SYDVKM come from the germline V gene. Material for sequencing was peripheral blood. This clonotype was sampled from a man in his forties who had recovered from COVID-19. The rearrangement uses TRBV28 and TRBJ1-1; D remains ambiguous. CDR3 DNA: TGTGCCAGCTATGGGCCCACTGAAGCTTTCTTT. Its translation: CASYGPTEAFF.